The sequence of this T cell receptor (beta chain) was determined in a study of neurological immune-mediated disorders (dated by TCRdb to 2018 to 2020). Some background on the complete study: Among the approximately 34 multiple sclerosis patients, relapsing-remitting MS accounted for around 30 and secondary progressive MS accounted for 3. The study compared peripheral blood TCR-beta repertoires of HTLV-I-associated myelopathy (HAM/TSP) patients, multiple sclerosis patients and healthy controls using UMI-based sequencing. The roughly 110 TCR-beta libraries covered PBMC samples along with longitudinal samples, technical triplicates, and paired sorted CD4+ and CD8+ T-cell subsets. The cohort was made up of about 66 subjects, consisting of some 14 HAM/TSP patients, roughly 35 multiple sclerosis patients and about 20 healthy controls.

The trim is 9 bases for V and 0 bases for J, with a gap of 9 bases between the germline ends. The CDR3 sequence holds 13 residues, the cysteine and phenylalanine included. CDR3 DNA is the only sequence kept; it has 39 bases, read in frame from the first base. CDR1 and CDR2 (MNHNS, SASEGT) derive from the germline V gene. cDNA was synthesized by template-switch 5'RACE using a primer with a 10-nucleotide random unique molecular identifier that tagged each TCR transcript. Each sequencing run produced over 180 million TCR-beta sequences covering 15-18 subjects. Total RNA was extracted with the RNeasy kit. The KAPA Real-time Library Amplification kit was used to amplify TCR-beta VDJ regions with primers targeting the TCR constant region and the 5'RACE anchor. A first PCR added sample indexes and Illumina adaptors, after which a second PCR increased the library yield. After purification with Ampure beads, the TCR product of roughly 650 bp was size-selected on a 2% E-gel SizeSelection system. Library quality was checked on a Bioanalyzer, concentration was measured with Qubit, and libraries were quantified with the Kapa Library Quantification kit before pooling. Paired-end 2 x 150 bp sequencing of the libraries was performed on an Illumina HiSeq 2500. To increase sequence diversity, about 24-32% phiX was spiked into each library pool. Per the authors' processing: Quality-filtered reads were processed with the UMI-based MiGEC pipeline, which removed over 75% of raw TCR sequences during error correction. IMGT germline references were used for aligning VDJ genes, and each clonotype was defined as a unique CDR3 amino acid sequence together with its V-J genes. Clonal expansion, Shannon diversity and CDR3 relatedness were evaluated with VDJtools (CalcPairwiseDistances, ClusterSamples), while phylogenetic trees were built in CLCbio workbench. Expanded clones were defined as having at least 8 unique UMIs, based on coefficient-of-variation modelling across technical triplicates. The public reads were quality trimmed at Q25 with fastp and then assembled into clones with MiXCR by TCRdb, keeping productive beta chains. Records with the same CDR3 protein are collapsed into one entry carrying the most frequent genes and DNA. For this entry, the V and J calls and clone size follow TCRdb and not the study's own pipeline. This sample is represented by under 85,000 distinct CDR3 sequences; over 5% of them were singletons. Of the sample, about 6% falls within the top ten clones.

Libraries from unsorted PBMCs were made from 2 million PBMCs kept in RNAlater at -80 degrees C until RNA extraction. Multiple sclerosis patients were enrolled in a US clinical protocol under which disease progression was evaluated by magnetic resonance imaging. PBMCs were separated from peripheral blood using Ficoll-Hypaque density gradient centrifugation and then cryopreserved in liquid nitrogen. Broad study findings and their caveats: The highest TCR clonal expansion was observed in HAM/TSP patients, whereas the lowest was observed in MS patients, even when compared with healthy controls. Phylogenetic analysis grouped repertoires from 18 of 34 MS patients into a cluster of related CDR3 sequences, suggesting a possible repertoire-level signature. The MS cluster showed no association with clinical or MRI features, and the authors stated that larger cohorts are needed. Expanded clones from different subjects shared no identical CDR3 amino acid sequences, which suggests that TCR-beta repertoires were private in all groups.

The table lists this clonotype with a few counts. The antigen it binds to is not known. No quality values exist for individual bases; no much larger clone is one base distant. Sequencing input: PBMCs. The receptor comes from a human donor with multiple sclerosis. The donor label of this sample is uncertain. The rearrangement joined TRBV6-1 to TRBJ1-5, with no confidently assigned D gene. The CDR3 protein: CASRRISNQPQHF. The DNA sequence is TGTGCCAGTCGACGGATTAGCAATCAGCCCCAGCATTTT.